This record covers a single T cell receptor beta chain. Its target is not known. The PCR employed 60 Vbeta primers together with 13 Jbeta primers. Measured with immunoSEQ multiplex PCR; TCRdb has only the in-frame clones, and not every one. The sample consists of some 87,000 clones, more than 55% of them appearing once. These data originate in a study of cytomegalovirus exposure and HLA in healthy donors. Study background: Tens of millions of unique TCR sequences came from HLA-typed donors in an early release.

Trimming took 4 bases from V and 2 from J, leaving 24 bases between them. The germline CDR1 and CDR2 sequences are SGHNT and YYREEE (reference sequence). This CDR3 is 18 amino acids long. General study results and limits: DRB1 had the most TCR associations and HLA-C the fewest, a later analysis found, with rates varying by HLA locus. Evidence from a later analysis indicated that most CMV-associated TCR beta chains looked HLA-restricted.

The receptor was isolated from a woman aged 30 to 39 in good health and CMV-seropositive. The V and J genes are TRBV5-4 and TRBJ1-2; D is unresolved. The sequencing input was PBMCs. This CDR3 reads CASSPLEGDDFLNYGYTF. The CDR3 nucleotides read TGTGCCAGCAGCCCGTTGGAGGGCGACGACTTTCTGAACTATGGCTACACCTTC.